The 27 T cell receptor beta chains given below trace back to one sample, sequenced in a study of T cells in localized non-small cell lung cancer. The assay was immunoSEQ multiplex PCR, and TCRdb's table has in-frame clones only and misses some. The top ten clones hold roughly 2.9% of a sample with some 30,000 clones, 85% to 90% of them seen once. The sample in question was peripheral blood, obtained before any cancer treatment. The receptors here all came from a female donor aged 60 or older with stage I lung adenocarcinoma.

V gene TRBV7-2 combines with J gene TRBJ2-2; D may be TRBD2 (5 bases). CDR1 is SGHTA, CDR2 FQGNSA, per germline. The V gene lost 5 bases and the J gene lost 1 base, with 14 bases spanning the gap. The CDR3 spans 16 residues. CDR3 sequence reads: CASSDQPAVNTGELFF. In nucleotides, the CDR3 is TGTGCCAGCAGCGACCAGCCAGCGGTGAACACCGGGGAGCTGTTTTTT.

This rearrangement joins TRBV6-5 to TRBJ1-2; D ambiguous. The CDR3 covers 13 residues. Trimming took off 6 bases at V and 4 bases at J, with 12 bases between the two ends. Germline-derived CDR1 and CDR2 are MNHEY and SVGAGI. The chain's CDR3 is CASSHDIGYGYTF. The CDR3 DNA reads TGTGCCAGCAGCCACGACATCGGCTATGGCTACACCTTC.

This chain joins TRBV30 and TRBJ1-3; D not certain. This CDR3 region has 10 residues. Germline assignment: CDR1 GTSNPN and CDR2 SVGIG (reference sequence). The V end was cut by 2 bases, the J end by 9 bases, with 5 bases between. Written as DNA, the CDR3 is TGTGCCTGGAGTCTTACCACCATATATTTT. Protein product: CAWSLTTIYF.

The chain carries TRBV6-5 and TRBJ1-1; D unresolved. The length of the CDR3 is 13 residues. Germline V lookup: CDR1 MNHEY, CDR2 SVGAGI. With 6 bases removed from V and 4 bases from J, the gap between germline ends came to 12 bases. The CDR3 DNA follows: TGTGCCAGCAGCCCAGAACCCCCCACTGAAGCTTTCTTT. It is translated as CASSPEPPTEAFF.

The genes are TRBV7-2 and TRBJ2-1; D might be TRBD2 (5 bases). Germline CDR1 and CDR2: SGHTA and FQGNSA. V lost 1 base and J 7 bases, leaving 14 bases between the germline ends. The CDR3 covers 15 residues. DNA of the CDR3: TGTGCCAGCAGCTTAGGGGGAGTCTCTGGGAATGAGCAGTTCTTC. Protein: CASSLGGVSGNEQFF.

This clone was picked up a small number of times. CDR3 nucleotides: TGCGCCAGCAGCCAGACCCGGATCTATGGCTACACCTTC. Amino acids: CASSQTRIYGYTF. This rearrangement joins TRBV4-3 to TRBJ1-2; no definite D call. From germline, CDR1 is LGHNA and CDR2 YSLEER. V shed 3 bases and J shed 4 bases, with 9 bases lying between them. This CDR3 comprises 13 residues.

The rearrangement links TRBV5-8 to TRBJ2-7; D remains unclear. Trimming took off 0 bases at V and 3 bases at J, with 13 bases between the two ends. CDR3 length equals 15 residues. Germline loops: CDR1 SGHTS, CDR2 YDEGEE. The DNA of the CDR3 is TGTGCCAGCAGCTTGGCGTCCGCTGGCAGCTACGAGCAGTACTTC. It codes for CASSLASAGSYEQYF.

The chain joins TRBV7-3 to TRBJ2-2; 9 nucleotides align to TRBD2. The CDR3 has 15 residues. Germline V gene sequence: CDR1 SGHTA, CDR2 FQGTGA. V lost 3 bases, J lost 6 bases, and 5 bases stayed unmatched. CDR3 sequence reads: CASSFLAGASGELFF. The DNA of the CDR3 is TGTGCCAGCAGCTTCTTAGCGGGAGCATCCGGGGAGCTGTTTTTT.

This clone has just one count. The CDR3 region has the DNA TGCAGCGTTGAAGCTAGAGGGGAGGCGGACTACACCTTC. As protein: CSVEARGEADYTF. The chain recombines TRBV29-1 with TRBJ1-2, with D possibly TRBD1 on 5 matching bases. V was trimmed by 1 base and J by 10 bases, leaving 16 bases between them. The CDR3 loop spans 13 amino acids. Germline lookup yields CDR1 SQVTM and CDR2 ANQGSEA.

The chain links TRBV6-1 to TRBJ2-2; 11 positions match TRBD2. The CDR3 extends over 18 amino acids. Germline CDR1 and CDR2: MNHNS and SASEGT. The V segment lost 4 bases and the J segment 3 bases; nucleotides outside the gene matches: 10. The chain's CDR3 is CASSGLAGGPGDTGELFF. The CDR3 DNA reads TGTGCCAGCAGTGGGTTAGCGGGAGGGCCGGGGGACACCGGGGAGCTGTTTTTT.

The rearrangement links TRBV6-5 to TRBJ1-2; D gene unclear. With 6 bases removed from V and 5 bases from J, the gap between germline ends came to 13 bases. The germline V gene encodes CDR1 MNHEY and CDR2 SVGAGI. The CDR3 consists of 13 residues. CDR3 sequence reads: CASSPDGSYGYTF. DNA of the CDR3: TGTGCCAGCAGCCCCGACGGGAGTTATGGCTACACCTTC.

The chain recombines TRBV10-3 with TRBJ1-1; D gene ambiguous. CDR3 length equals 15 residues. Germline CDR1 and CDR2: ENHRY and SYGVKD. V was clipped by 4 bases and J by 5 bases, with 17 bases between them. CDR3 coding DNA: TGTGCCATCAGTGCACCAGCTCCCCGTCGGACTGAAGCTTTCTTT. This encodes CAISAPAPRRTEAFF.

The V gene is TRBV7-2, the J gene TRBJ2-7; D is ambiguous. The germline gives CDR1 SGHTA, CDR2 FQGNSA. V was clipped by 1 base and J by 4 bases, with 2 bases between them. CDR3 size: 11 residues. CDR3 sequence (DNA): TGTGCCAGCAGCTTAGAGTACGAGCAGTACTTC. Translated, it gives CASSLEYEQYF.

The chain employs TRBV5-4 and TRBJ2-1, with D uncertain. Germline values: CDR1 SGHNT, CDR2 YYREEE (reference sequence). CDR3 size: 18 residues. The ends were cut back, 4 bases at V and 0 bases at J, with 20 bases in the middle. The CDR3 region is CASSPRRPRQSSYNEQFF. Here the CDR3 DNA reads TGTGCCAGCAGCCCACGGCGACCGAGACAAAGCTCCTACAATGAGCAGTTCTTC. Looking up the rest from reference TRBV5-4 and TRBJ2-1 gives the full variable domain: ETGVTQSPTHLIKTRGQQVTLRCSSQSGHNTVSWYQQALGQGPQFIFQYYREEENGRGNFPPRFSGLQFPNYSSELNVNALELDDSALYLCASSPRRPRQSSYNEQFFGPGTRLTVL.

The V and J genes are TRBV5-4 and TRBJ1-1; TRBD1 matches 7 bases. The J segment lost 12 bases and the V segment lost 4 bases, leaving 6 bases of the junction unmatched. This CDR3 region has 11 residues. Germline lookup yields CDR1 SGHNT and CDR2 YYREEE (reference sequence). CDR3 bases: TGTGCCAGCAGCGCCCAGGGGGAACCTTTCTTT. This translates into CASSAQGEPFF. The full variable domain, its missing parts supplied by reference TRBV5-4 and TRBJ1-1, is ETGVTQSPTHLIKTRGQQVTLRCSSQSGHNTVSWYQQALGQGPQFIFQYYREEENGRGNFPPRFSGLQFPNYSSELNVNALELDDSALYLCASSAQGEPFFGQGTRLTVV.

This clone was recorded once. The V call is TRBV7-2, the J call TRBJ2-5; no clear D gene. Germline assignment: CDR1 SGHTA and CDR2 FQGNSA. V was shortened by 1 base and J by 1 base, with 10 bases between the two germline ends. There are 15 residues in the CDR3. For the CDR3, the DNA is TGTGCCAGCAGCTTAGTGGCTCAGCCCCAAGAGACCCAGTACTTC. Protein: CASSLVAQPQETQYF.

The chain has TRBV15 and TRBJ2-1; TRBD2 agrees at 8 bases. CDR1 and CDR2 from the germline V gene are LNHNV and YYDKDF (reference sequence). The CDR3 is 17 amino acids. V trimming: 0 bases; J trimming: 10 bases; junction bases outside the gene matches: 14. The CDR3 sequence is CATSRDNGAGVSGEQFF. CDR3 coding DNA: TGTGCCACCAGCAGAGATAATGGAGCGGGAGTCTCGGGGGAGCAGTTCTTC.

This chain connects TRBV18 to TRBJ2-7, with D possibly called TRBD1 or TRBD2 (6 bases each). Germline CDR1 is KGHSH and CDR2 is LQKENI. Trimming stripped 3 bases from V and 5 bases from J, with 17 bases between. The CDR3 is 15 amino acids. The CDR3: CASSPRGPWAHEQYF. DNA of the CDR3: TGTGCCAGCTCACCCCGGGGGCCTTGGGCCCACGAGCAGTACTTC.

This chain uses TRBV18 with TRBJ2-7; the match to TRBD2 covers 13 bases. This CDR3 is 16 amino acids long. Looked up from germline, CDR1 is KGHSH and CDR2 is LQKENI. J lost 5 bases, V lost 3 bases, and 7 bases had no gene match. The CDR3 sequence is CASSPRLAGGRDEQYF. In DNA, the CDR3 is TGTGCCAGCTCACCCCGACTAGCGGGAGGTCGCGACGAGCAGTACTTC.

The chain is built from TRBV6-6 and TRBJ2-7, with D uncertain. Germline V gives CDR1 MNHNY, CDR2 SVGAGI (reference sequence). Trimming took 2 bases from V and 2 from J, leaving 7 bases between them. The CDR3 sequence is 13 residues long. CDR3 sequence reads: CASSYPIPYEQYF. Here the CDR3 DNA reads TGTGCCAGCAGTTACCCAATACCCTACGAGCAGTACTTC.

This clone occurred a few times. This chain links TRBV13 with TRBJ1-2; D is unresolved. Per the germline V gene, CDR1 is PRHDT and CDR2 is FYEKMQ (reference sequence). Trimming cost V 0 bases and J 8 bases, with 13 bases left between them. CDR3 length: 14 amino acids. For the CDR3, the DNA is TGTGCCAGCAGCTTAGGCCTTGGGAAGAGAGGCTACACCTTC. It specifies CASSLGLGKRGYTF. Supplemented by reference TRBV13 and TRBJ1-2, the full variable domain reads AAGVIQSPRHLIKEKRETATLKCYPIPRHDTVYWYQQGPGQDPQFLISFYEKMQSDKGSIPDRFSAQQFSDYHSELNMSSLELGDSALYFCASSLGLGKRGYTFGSGTRLTVV.

This chain links TRBV27 with TRBJ1-1, with D uncertain. The CDR3 has 12 residues. Germline assignment: CDR1 MNHEY and CDR2 SMNVEV (reference sequence). The ends were cut back, 8 bases at V and 1 base at J, with 8 bases in the middle. This chain's CDR3 is CASAKGNTEAFF. The CDR3 DNA follows: TGTGCCAGCGCCAAAGGGAACACTGAAGCTTTCTTT.

The V gene is TRBV15, the J gene TRBJ1-4; 10 bases line up with TRBD1. CDR3 length: 16 residues. Losses at the gene ends were 5 bases for V and 6 bases for J; bases not matched to a gene: 9. The germline CDR1 and CDR2 sequences are LNHNV and YYDKDF (reference sequence). Here the CDR3 reads CATSGYDRGQDEKLFF. CDR3 nucleotides: TGTGCCACCAGCGGGTACGACAGGGGGCAGGATGAAAAACTGTTTTTT. The full variable domain, in which reference TRBV15 and TRBJ1-4 provide the parts outside the CDR3, is DAMVIQNPRYQVTQFGKPVTLSCSQTLNHNVMYWYQQKSSQAPKLLFHYYDKDFNNEADTPDNFQSRRPNTSFCFLDIRSPGLGDTAMYLCATSGYDRGQDEKLFFGSGTQLSVL.

This chain joins TRBV5-4 and TRBJ2-1; 12 bases line up with TRBD2. This CDR3 comprises 19 residues. The V segment lost 0 bases and the J segment 2 bases; nucleotides outside the gene matches: 9. From germline, CDR1 is SGHNT and CDR2 YYREEE (reference sequence). This CDR3 reads CASSLVRTSGIRTYNEQFF. DNA of the CDR3: TGTGCCAGCAGCTTGGTGAGGACTAGCGGGATTAGGACCTACAATGAGCAGTTCTTC.

This sequence joins TRBV1 and TRBJ1-2. TRBV1 is described as a pseudogene. This CDR3 has 16 residues. CDR3 protein: CTSSQTPAGANYGYTF. The CDR3 nucleotides read TGCACCAGCAGCCAAACCCCCGCCGGTGCTAACTATGGCTACACCTTC.

The J gene is TRBJ1-1, the V gene TRBV7-8, with TRBD1 as a possible D gene (5 bases). With 1 base removed from V and 6 bases from J, the gap between germline ends came to 18 bases. Germline-derived CDR1 and CDR2 are SGHVS and FQNEAQ. The CDR3 sequence is 16 residues long. CDR3 DNA sequence: TGTGCCAGCAGCTTAGGGGTCGGGGCCCCGGGGCCTGAAGCTTTCTTT. It translates to CASSLGVGAPGPEAFF.

In its sample, this clone was seen once. This chain joins TRBV6-5 and TRBJ1-5, with D unresolved. Trimming took off 6 bases at V and 2 bases at J, with 14 bases between the two ends. From germline, CDR1 is MNHEY and CDR2 SVGAGI. The CDR3 is 15 amino acids. The DNA of the CDR3 is TGTGCCAGCAGCCCTCAGAGGATTGGCAATCAGCCCCAGCATTTT. Translated: CASSPQRIGNQPQHF.